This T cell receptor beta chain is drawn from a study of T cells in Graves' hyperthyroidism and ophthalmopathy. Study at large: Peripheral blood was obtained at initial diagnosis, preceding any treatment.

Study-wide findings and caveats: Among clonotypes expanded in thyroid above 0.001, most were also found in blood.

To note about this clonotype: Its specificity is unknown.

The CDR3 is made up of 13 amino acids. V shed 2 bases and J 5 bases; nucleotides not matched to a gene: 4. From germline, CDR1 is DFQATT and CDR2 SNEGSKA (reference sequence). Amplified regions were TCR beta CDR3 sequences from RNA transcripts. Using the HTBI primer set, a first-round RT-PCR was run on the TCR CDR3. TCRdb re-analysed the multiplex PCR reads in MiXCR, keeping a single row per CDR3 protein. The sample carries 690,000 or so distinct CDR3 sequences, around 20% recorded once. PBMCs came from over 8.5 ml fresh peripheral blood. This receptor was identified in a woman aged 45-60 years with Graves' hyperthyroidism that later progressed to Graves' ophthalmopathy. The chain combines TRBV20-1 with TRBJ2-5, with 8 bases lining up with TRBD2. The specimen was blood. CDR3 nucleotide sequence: TGCAGTGCTAGAACGGGGGGGCCTGAGACCCAGTACTTC. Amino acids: CSARTGGPETQYF.